These 9 T cell receptor beta chains originate from one sample sequenced in a study of T cells in Graves' hyperthyroidism and ophthalmopathy. The source material, RNA transcripts, was used to amplify TCR beta CDR3 regions. The TCR CDR3 was amplified in a first-round RT-PCR using the HTBI primer set. In TCRdb, the multiplex PCR reads were re-called with MiXCR into one record per CDR3 protein. The sample contains about 530,000 distinct CDR3 sequences, 15% to 20% of which appear only once. Sequencing used blood. The origin of the receptors is a woman aged 18-29 years with Graves' ophthalmopathy.

In this sample, this clonotype turned up a few times. The chain carries TRBV20-1 and TRBJ1-5, with D maybe TRBD1 (6 bases). The CDR3 has 13 amino acids. CDR1 is DFQATT, CDR2 SNEGSKA, per germline (reference sequence). V lost 6 bases and J lost 9, with 18 bases in between. DNA for the CDR3: TGCAGTGCCCGGACAGACCCCAAGGGGCCCCAGCATTTT. Amino acid sequence: CSARTDPKGPQHF.

J is TRBJ2-1 and V is TRBV5-1; 7 bases are shared with TRBD1. CDR3 length: 15 residues. With 4 bases clipped from V and 2 bases from J, the junction kept 6 bases outside the gene matches. Germline CDR1 SGHRS, CDR2 YFSETQ. The CDR3 here is CASSATGQTYNEQFF. For the CDR3, the DNA is TGCGCCAGCAGCGCCACGGGACAGACCTACAATGAGCAGTTCTTC.

This clonotype was detected many times. V usage is TRBV3-1 and J usage is TRBJ2-1, with 7 bases that match TRBD2. Germline V gene lookup returns CDR1 LGHDT and CDR2 YNNKEL (reference sequence). There are 16 residues in the CDR3. The J segment lost 6 bases and the V segment lost 0 bases, leaving 8 bases of the junction unmatched. In DNA form, the CDR3 reads TGTGCCAGCAGCCAAGATCTCGGCGGGAGAGTCAATGAGCAGTTCTTC. Its translation: CASSQDLGGRVNEQFF.

This clonotype was counted at least ten times. The J gene is TRBJ1-1, the V gene TRBV5-5, with TRBD1 as a possible D gene (5 bases). V gave up 2 bases and J gave up 6 bases, with 11 bases separating them. Germline CDR1 is SGHKS and CDR2 is YYEKEE (reference sequence). This CDR3 is built from 13 residues. CDR3 sequence reads: CASSFFTGAEAFF. CDR3 nucleotide sequence: TGTGCCAGCAGCTTCTTTACGGGGGCTGAAGCTTTCTTT.

This clonotype was detected only a few times. V and J are TRBV18 and TRBJ2-6; D gene ambiguous. With 0 bases removed from V and 0 bases from J, the gap between germline ends came to 9 bases. The CDR3 is 17 residues long. Germline CDR1 and CDR2: KGHSH and LQKENI. CDR3 sequence (DNA): TGTGCCAGCTCACCACCCCAAATGAACTCTGGGGCCAACGTCCTGACTTTC. Translated: CASSPPQMNSGANVLTF.

This clonotype was detected a few times. V gene TRBV19 combines with J gene TRBJ1-1; 10 nucleotides align to TRBD1. J lost 2 bases, V lost 5 bases, and 8 bases had no gene match. This CDR3 is built from 16 residues. The germline CDR1 and CDR2 sequences are LNHDA and SQIVND (reference sequence). The CDR3 bases are TGTGCCAGTAGTCCGGACGACAGGGGGCTAAACACTGAAGCTTTCTTT. It encodes CASSPDDRGLNTEAFF.

This clonotype has just a few counts. This CDR3 reads CASSPRRTRGGGYTF. CDR3 nucleotide sequence: TGTGCCAGCAGTCCGCGGAGGACCCGTGGGGGGGGCTACACCTTC. J is TRBJ1-2 and V is TRBV12-3 or TRBV12-4; the D gene is possibly TRBD1 (5 bases). Trimming left V 5 bases short and J 8 bases short, with 21 bases between. This CDR3 is 15 amino acids long.

This clonotype was detected many times. DNA of the CDR3: TGTGCCAGCCGGGTGCAGAGTAGCAATCAGCCCCAGCATTTT. Translation gives CASRVQSSNQPQHF. The chain is built from TRBV28 and TRBJ1-5; the D is unclear. CDR3 size: 14 residues. V lost 8 bases and J 0 bases, leaving 11 bases between the germline ends. CDR1 is MDHEN, CDR2 SYDVKM, per germline.

The chain couples TRBV5-6 to TRBJ1-1; 11 bases are shared with TRBD1. Germline-derived CDR1 and CDR2 are SGHDT and YYEEEE. Trimming took 4 bases from V and 4 from J; bases not matched to a gene: 6. CDR3 length equals 15 residues. CDR3 in DNA: TGTGCCAGCAGCCCGGACAGGGGGCTTGGCACTGAAGCTTTCTTT. This translates into CASSPDRGLGTEAFF. Full variable domain (remainder filled in from reference TRBV5-6 and TRBJ1-1): DAGVTQSPTHLIKTRGQQVTLRCSPKSGHDTVSWYQQALGQGPQFIFQYYEEEERQRGNFPDRFSGHQFPNYSSELNVNALLLGDSALYLCASSPDRGLGTEAFFGQGTRLTVV.